The 17 T cell receptor beta chains given below trace back to one sample, sequenced in a study of T cells in Graves' hyperthyroidism and ophthalmopathy. TCR beta CDR3 regions were amplified from RNA transcripts. The study used the HTBI primer set for a first-round RT-PCR of the TCR CDR3. TCRdb recomputed calls from the multiplex PCR reads with MiXCR, one row per CDR3 protein. The sample lists roughly 360,000 distinct CDR3 sequences, 13% seen once, with less than 25% in the top ten. Specimen: blood. The receptors come from a man aged 25-40 years with Graves' hyperthyroidism that later progressed to Graves' ophthalmopathy.

The V gene is TRBV5-1, the J gene TRBJ2-1; 8 nucleotides match TRBD2. V dropped 2 bases and J dropped 0; count of bases not matched to a gene: 7. CDR1 and CDR2 (germline): SGHRS, YFSETQ. This CDR3 has 17 amino acids. The CDR3 loop reads CASSFTSGGLSYNEQFF. The CDR3 DNA is TGCGCCAGCAGCTTCACCTCGGGGGGGCTCTCCTACAATGAGCAGTTCTTC.

The table lists this clonotype with many counts. J is TRBJ2-1 and V is TRBV18, with D hard to call. CDR3 length equals 15 residues. V was clipped by 2 bases and J by 0 bases, with 8 bases between them. Looked up from germline, CDR1 is KGHSH and CDR2 is LQKENI. The CDR3 DNA reads TGTGCCAGCTCACCAGGGCCAAGCTCCTACAATGAGCAGTTCTTC. Protein product: CASSPGPSSYNEQFF.

In this sample, this clonotype turned up many times. The chain is built from TRBV12-3 or TRBV12-4 and TRBJ1-2; maybe TRBD1 (6 bases). CDR3 size: 13 residues. V was trimmed by 7 bases and J by 6 bases, leaving 15 bases between them. CDR3: CASTGGSGDGYTF. CDR3 sequence (DNA): TGTGCCAGCACCGGCGGTTCAGGGGATGGCTACACCTTC.

This clonotype was recorded many times. The rearrangement links TRBV28 to TRBJ1-2; a weak D match, TRBD1 (6 bases). Germline CDR1 reads MDHEN; CDR2 reads SYDVKM. The CDR3 is made up of 14 amino acids. Trimming pared 2 bases from V and 0 bases from J, leaving 7 bases between. CDR3: CASSLQGSNYGYTF. CDR3 sequence (DNA): TGTGCCAGCAGTTTACAGGGGTCTAACTATGGCTACACCTTC.

This clonotype occurred many times. V is TRBV13 and J is TRBJ1-4; D call uncertain. The CDR3 length is 15 residues. CDR1 PRHDT and CDR2 FYEKMQ come from the germline V gene (reference sequence). Between the trimmed V and J ends, which lost 5 bases and 8 bases, there was a span of 18 bases. The CDR3 nucleotides are TGTGCCAGCAGCGGGCCCTGGCCCGAAGGAGAAAAACTGTTTTTT. Translating gives CASSGPWPEGEKLFF.

This clonotype was found a few times. This rearrangement joins TRBV6-1 to TRBJ1-3, with 7 nucleotides matching TRBD1. From germline, CDR1 is MNHNS and CDR2 SASEGT. CDR3 length equals 15 residues. V was clipped by 5 bases and J by 0 bases; unmatched bases: 4. This chain's CDR3 is CASSTDRSSGNTIYF. Written as DNA, the CDR3 is TGTGCCAGCAGTACGGACAGGAGCTCTGGAAACACCATATATTTT.

Worth noting for this clonotype: An end of the junction does not agree with germline; a read error may underlie this. The gene calls are TRBV14 and TRBJ2-7; the D gene could be TRBD1 or TRBD2 (6 bases each). The germline gives CDR1 SGHDN, CDR2 FVKESK. The CDR3 spans 14 residues. The CDR3 nucleotides are TGTGTCAGCAGCCAGGCTGGAGGGGGCTACGAGCAGTACTTC. This sequence encodes CVSSQAGGGYEQYF.

The chain employs TRBV20-1 and TRBJ2-2; D ambiguous. The CDR3 loop spans 13 amino acids. Germline CDR1 DFQATT, CDR2 SNEGSKA (reference sequence). The CDR3, as DNA: TGCAGCGCAGATACTTCGAACACCGGGGAGCTGTTTTTT. Translation: CSADTSNTGELFF.

The V gene is TRBV30, the J gene TRBJ1-6; 7 bases are a match to TRBD1. V was pared by 4 bases and J by 6 bases, with 6 bases of the junction left unmatched. The CDR3 runs to 14 residues. Germline lookup yields CDR1 GTSNPN and CDR2 SVGIG (reference sequence). This CDR3 is CAWKTGDGNSPLHF. The CDR3 DNA reads TGTGCCTGGAAAACAGGGGACGGTAATTCACCCCTCCACTTT.

This clonotype was seen repeatedly, ten times or more. V and J are TRBV11-2 and TRBJ2-1; 10 positions match TRBD1. There are 15 residues in the CDR3. The J segment lost 8 bases and the V segment lost 3 bases, leaving 7 bases of the junction unmatched. Germline CDR1 and CDR2: SGHAT and FQNNGV. DNA for the CDR3: TGTGCCAGCAGCTTCAGCGGGACAGGGGCTTATGAGCAGTTCTTC. Translated: CASSFSGTGAYEQFF.

About this clonotype: A much larger clone differs by one base, so this may be a read error. The J gene is TRBJ2-7, the V gene TRBV28; D perhaps matches TRBD1 (6 bases). Germline V lookup: CDR1 MDHEN, CDR2 SYDVKM. CDR3 length: 14 amino acids. This chain's CDR3 is CVSSLLTGLYEQYF. The CDR3 DNA reads TGTGTCAGCAGTTTATTGACAGGACTTTACGAGCAGTACTTC.

This clonotype has just a few counts. The chain recombines TRBV7-9 with TRBJ1-4; 12 bases agree with TRBD1. V gave up 8 bases and J gave up 8 bases; unmatched junction bases: 12. Germline loops: CDR1 SEHNR, CDR2 FQNEAQ (reference sequence). The CDR3 sequence is 16 residues long. This chain's CDR3 is CASAPGQGAGQEKLFF. Written as DNA, the CDR3 is TGTGCCAGCGCCCCGGGACAGGGGGCGGGACAGGAAAAACTGTTTTTT.

The sample holds many counts of this clonotype. This chain connects TRBV6-1 to TRBJ1-5; D gene uncertain. CDR1 and CDR2 (germline): MNHNS, SASEGT. The V end lost 0 bases, the J end lost 5 bases, and 2 bases lay between the germline ends. The CDR3 has 12 amino acids. CDR3: CASSEAYQPQHF. The CDR3 nucleotides read TGTGCCAGCAGTGAAGCTTATCAGCCCCAGCATTTT.

This clonotype was counted a few times. CDR3 in DNA: TGTGCCAGTAACCGGGGGGGAAGCACTGAAGCTTTCTTT. Protein sequence: CASNRGGSTEAFF. The chain couples TRBV19 to TRBJ1-1, with D maybe TRBD1 (5 bases). The CDR3 extends over 13 amino acids. Germline V gene data show CDR1 as LNHDA and CDR2 as SQIVND (reference sequence). Trimming pared 7 bases from V and 4 bases from J, leaving 13 bases between.

V usage is TRBV7-9 and J usage is TRBJ2-7, with a possible D match to TRBD2 (6 bases). The CDR3 runs 14 residues. Deletions cut 1 base from V and 2 bases from J, with 9 bases between. Germline CDR1 is SEHNR and CDR2 is FQNEAQ (reference sequence). CDR3 residues: CASSLGGVPYEQYF. DNA of the CDR3: TGTGCCAGCAGCTTAGGGGGGGTTCCCTACGAGCAGTACTTC.

In the case of this clonotype: A much more abundant neighbour one base away suggests this may be a read error. The J gene is TRBJ2-2, the V gene TRBV5-1; 7 positions agree with TRBD2. With 7 bases clipped from V and 9 bases from J, the junction kept 6 bases outside the gene matches. Germline V gene sequence: CDR1 SGHRS, CDR2 YFSETQ. The CDR3 sequence is 12 residues long. Here the CDR3 reads CASEGGHRELFF. In DNA form, the CDR3 reads TGCGCCAGCGAGGGAGGGCACCGGGAGCTGTTTTTT.

A few counts support this clonotype. The chain recombines TRBV6-1 with TRBJ2-3; unclear D gene. V was pared by 5 bases and J by 4 bases, with 19 bases between. Germline CDR1 and CDR2: MNHNS and SASEGT. The CDR3 sequence is 16 residues long. CDR3 region: CASSYAPGFESDTQYF. The CDR3 DNA follows: TGTGCCAGCAGTTATGCTCCGGGTTTCGAGTCAGATACGCAGTATTTT.